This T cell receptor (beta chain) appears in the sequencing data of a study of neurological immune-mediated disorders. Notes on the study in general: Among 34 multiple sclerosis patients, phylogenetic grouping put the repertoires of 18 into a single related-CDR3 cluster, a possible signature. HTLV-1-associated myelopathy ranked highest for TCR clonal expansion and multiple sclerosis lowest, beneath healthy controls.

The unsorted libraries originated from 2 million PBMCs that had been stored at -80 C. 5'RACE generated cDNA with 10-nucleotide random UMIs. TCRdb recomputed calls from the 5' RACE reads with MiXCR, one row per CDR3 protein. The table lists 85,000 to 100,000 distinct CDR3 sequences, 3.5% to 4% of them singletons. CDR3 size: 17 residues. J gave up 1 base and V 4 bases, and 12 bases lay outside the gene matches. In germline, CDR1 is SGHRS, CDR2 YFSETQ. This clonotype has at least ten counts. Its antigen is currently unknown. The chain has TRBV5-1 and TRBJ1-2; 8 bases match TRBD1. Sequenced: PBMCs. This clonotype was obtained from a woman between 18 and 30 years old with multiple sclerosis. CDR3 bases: TGCGCCAGCAGCCCCGGACAGGGACGTGAACTTAACTATGGCTACACCTTC. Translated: CASSPGQGRELNYGYTF.